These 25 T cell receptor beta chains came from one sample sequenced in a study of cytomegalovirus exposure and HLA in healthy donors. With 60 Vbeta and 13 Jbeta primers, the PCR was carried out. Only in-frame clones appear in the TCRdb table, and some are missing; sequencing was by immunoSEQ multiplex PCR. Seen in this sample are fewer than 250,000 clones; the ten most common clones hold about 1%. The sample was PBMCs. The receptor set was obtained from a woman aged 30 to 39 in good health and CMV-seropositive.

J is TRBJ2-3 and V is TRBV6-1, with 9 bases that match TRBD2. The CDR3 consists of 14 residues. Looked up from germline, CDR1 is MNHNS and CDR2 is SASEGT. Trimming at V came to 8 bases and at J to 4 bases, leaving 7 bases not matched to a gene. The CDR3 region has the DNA TGTGCCAGCGAGGCGGGGGGGCCCTCAGATACGCAGTATTTT. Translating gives CASEAGGPSDTQYF.

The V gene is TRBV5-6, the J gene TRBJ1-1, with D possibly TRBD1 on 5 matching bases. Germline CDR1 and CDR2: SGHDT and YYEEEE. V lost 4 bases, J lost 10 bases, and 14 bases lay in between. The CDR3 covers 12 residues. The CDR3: CASSPGGSSAFF. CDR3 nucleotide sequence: TGTGCCAGCAGCCCGGGGGGGAGTTCAGCTTTCTTT.

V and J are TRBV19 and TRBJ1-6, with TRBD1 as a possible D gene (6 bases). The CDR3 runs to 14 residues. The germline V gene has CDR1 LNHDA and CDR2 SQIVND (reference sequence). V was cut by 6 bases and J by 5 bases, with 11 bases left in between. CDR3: CASRDSRDNSPLHF. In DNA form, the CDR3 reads TGTGCCAGTAGGGACAGCAGAGATAATTCACCCCTCCACTTT. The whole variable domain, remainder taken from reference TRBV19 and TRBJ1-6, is DGGITQSPKYLFRKEGQNVTLSCEQNLNHDAMYWYRQDPGQGLRLIYYSQIVNDFQKGDIAEGYSVSREKKESFPLTVTSAQKNPTAFYLCASRDSRDNSPLHFGNGTRLTVT.

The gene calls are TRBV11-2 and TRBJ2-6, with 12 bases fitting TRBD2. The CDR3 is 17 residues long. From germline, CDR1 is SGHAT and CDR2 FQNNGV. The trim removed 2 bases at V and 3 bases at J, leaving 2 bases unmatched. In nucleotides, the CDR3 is TGTGCCAGCAGCTTATCACTAGCGGGAGGTGGGGCCAACGTCCTGACTTTC. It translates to CASSLSLAGGGANVLTF.

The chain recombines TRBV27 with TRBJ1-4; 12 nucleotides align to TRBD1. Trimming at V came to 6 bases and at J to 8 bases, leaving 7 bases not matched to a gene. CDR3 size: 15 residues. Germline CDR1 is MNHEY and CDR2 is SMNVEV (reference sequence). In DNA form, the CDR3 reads TGTGCCAGCAGCCCACAGGGGACAGGGGGCGAAAAACTGTTTTTT. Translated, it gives CASSPQGTGGEKLFF.

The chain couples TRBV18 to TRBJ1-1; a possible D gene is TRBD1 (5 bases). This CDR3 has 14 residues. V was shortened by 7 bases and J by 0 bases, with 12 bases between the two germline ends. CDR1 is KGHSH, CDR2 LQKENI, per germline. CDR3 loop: CASWAAGLNTEAFF. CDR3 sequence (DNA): TGTGCCAGCTGGGCGGCAGGGCTGAACACTGAAGCTTTCTTT.

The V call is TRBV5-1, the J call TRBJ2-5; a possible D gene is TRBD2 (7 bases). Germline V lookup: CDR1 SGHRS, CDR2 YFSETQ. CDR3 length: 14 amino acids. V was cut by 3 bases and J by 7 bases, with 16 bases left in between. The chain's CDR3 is CASSSAGAEVTQYF. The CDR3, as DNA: TGCGCCAGCAGCTCGGCGGGGGCTGAAGTGACCCAGTACTTC.

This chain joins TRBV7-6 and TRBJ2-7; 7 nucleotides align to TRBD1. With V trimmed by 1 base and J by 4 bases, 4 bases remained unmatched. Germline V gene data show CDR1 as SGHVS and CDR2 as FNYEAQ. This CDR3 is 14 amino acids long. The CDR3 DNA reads TGTGCCAGCAGCTTAGACAGGGGAGAGTACGAGCAGTACTTC. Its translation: CASSLDRGEYEQYF.

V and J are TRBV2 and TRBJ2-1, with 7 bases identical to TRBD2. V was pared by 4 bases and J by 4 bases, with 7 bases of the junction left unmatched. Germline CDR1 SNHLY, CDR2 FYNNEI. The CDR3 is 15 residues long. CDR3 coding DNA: TGTGCCAGCAGTGGGCCGGGGGGAAAGTACAATGAGCAGTTCTTC. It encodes CASSGPGGKYNEQFF. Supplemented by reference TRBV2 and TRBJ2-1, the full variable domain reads EPEVTQTPSHQVTQMGQEVILRCVPISNHLYFYWYRQILGQKVEFLVSFYNNEISEKSEIFDDQFSVERPDGSNFTLKIRSTKLEDSAMYFCASSGPGGKYNEQFFGPGTRLTVL.

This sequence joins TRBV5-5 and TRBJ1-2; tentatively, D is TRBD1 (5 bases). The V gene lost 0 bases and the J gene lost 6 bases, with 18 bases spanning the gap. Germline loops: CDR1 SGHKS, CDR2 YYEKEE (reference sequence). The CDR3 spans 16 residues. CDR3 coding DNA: TGTGCCAGCAGCTTGGCCGGCTCAGGGCAACGGAATGGCTACACCTTC. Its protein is CASSLAGSGQRNGYTF.

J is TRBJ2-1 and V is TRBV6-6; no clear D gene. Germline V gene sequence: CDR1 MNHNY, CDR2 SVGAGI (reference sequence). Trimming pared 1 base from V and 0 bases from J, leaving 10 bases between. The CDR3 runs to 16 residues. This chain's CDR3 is CASSYWSYSSYNEQFF. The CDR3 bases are TGTGCCAGCAGTTACTGGTCGTACTCCTCCTACAATGAGCAGTTCTTC.

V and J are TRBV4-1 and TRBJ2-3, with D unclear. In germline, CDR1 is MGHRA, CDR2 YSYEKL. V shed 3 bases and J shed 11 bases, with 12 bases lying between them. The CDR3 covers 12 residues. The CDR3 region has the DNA TGCGCCAGCAGCCAGCCTTTGGCCGTGCAGTATTTT. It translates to CASSQPLAVQYF.

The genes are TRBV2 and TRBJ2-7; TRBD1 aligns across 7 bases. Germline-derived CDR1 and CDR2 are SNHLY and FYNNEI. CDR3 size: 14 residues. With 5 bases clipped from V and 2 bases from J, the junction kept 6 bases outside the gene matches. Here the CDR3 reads CASSLDRPTYEQYF. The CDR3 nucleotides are TGTGCCAGCAGTTTGGACAGGCCCACCTACGAGCAGTACTTC.

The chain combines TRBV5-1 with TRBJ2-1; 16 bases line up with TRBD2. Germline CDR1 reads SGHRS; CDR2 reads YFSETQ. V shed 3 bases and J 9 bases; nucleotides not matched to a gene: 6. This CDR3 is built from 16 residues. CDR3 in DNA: TGCGCCAGCAGCTCGGGACTAGCGGGGGGGCAGGGTGAGCAGTTCTTC. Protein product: CASSSGLAGGQGEQFF.

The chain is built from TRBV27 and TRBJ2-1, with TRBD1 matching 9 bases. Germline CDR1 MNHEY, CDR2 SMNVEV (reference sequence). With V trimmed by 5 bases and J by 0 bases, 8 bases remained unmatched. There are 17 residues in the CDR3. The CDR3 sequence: CASSPKDRGYSYNEQFF. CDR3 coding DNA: TGTGCCAGCAGTCCCAAGGACAGGGGATACTCCTACAATGAGCAGTTCTTC.

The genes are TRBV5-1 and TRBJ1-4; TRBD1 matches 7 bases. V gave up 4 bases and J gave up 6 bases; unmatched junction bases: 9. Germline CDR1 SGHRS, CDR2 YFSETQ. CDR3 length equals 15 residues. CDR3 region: CASSPKDRMDEKLFF. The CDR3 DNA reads TGCGCCAGCAGCCCGAAGGACAGGATGGATGAAAAACTGTTTTTT.

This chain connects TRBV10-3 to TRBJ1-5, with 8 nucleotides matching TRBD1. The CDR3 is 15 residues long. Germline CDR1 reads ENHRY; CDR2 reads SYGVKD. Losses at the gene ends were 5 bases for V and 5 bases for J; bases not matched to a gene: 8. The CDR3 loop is CAISKGQVMDQPQHF. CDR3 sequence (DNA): TGTGCCATCAGTAAGGGACAGGTAATGGATCAGCCCCAGCATTTT.

CDR3 residues: CASSQVNRGPGGYTF. CDR3 sequence (DNA): TGCGCCAGCAGCCAAGTCAACAGGGGGCCGGGTGGCTACACCTTC. V and J are TRBV4-1 and TRBJ1-2; TRBD1 aligns across 9 bases. The CDR3 spans 15 residues. Germline V lookup: CDR1 MGHRA, CDR2 YSYEKL. Losses at the gene ends were 1 base for V and 7 bases for J; bases not matched to a gene: 7.

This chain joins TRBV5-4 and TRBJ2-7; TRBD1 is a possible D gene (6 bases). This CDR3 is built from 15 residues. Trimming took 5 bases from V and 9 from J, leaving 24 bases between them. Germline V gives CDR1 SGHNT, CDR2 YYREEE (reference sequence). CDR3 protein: CASSLIQTGPEGQYF. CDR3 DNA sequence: TGTGCCAGCAGTCTGATACAGACAGGCCCCGAAGGGCAGTACTTC.

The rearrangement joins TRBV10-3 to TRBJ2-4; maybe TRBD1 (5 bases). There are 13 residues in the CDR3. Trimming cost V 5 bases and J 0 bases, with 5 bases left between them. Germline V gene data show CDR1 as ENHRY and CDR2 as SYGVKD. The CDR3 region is CAISRGAKNIQYF. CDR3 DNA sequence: TGTGCCATCAGTAGGGGAGCCAAAAACATTCAGTACTTC.

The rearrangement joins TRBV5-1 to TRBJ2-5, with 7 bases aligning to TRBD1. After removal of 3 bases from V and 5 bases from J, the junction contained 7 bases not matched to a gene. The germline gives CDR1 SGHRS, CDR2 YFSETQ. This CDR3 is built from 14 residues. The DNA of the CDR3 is TGCGCCAGCAGCTCGGGACAGAGGAAGGAGACCCAGTACTTC. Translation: CASSSGQRKETQYF. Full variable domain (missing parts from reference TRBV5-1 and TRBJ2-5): KAGVTQTPRYLIKTRGQQVTLSCSPISGHRSVSWYQQTPGQGLQFLFEYFSETQRNKGNFPGRFSGRQFSNSRSEMNVSTLELGDSALYLCASSSGQRKETQYFGPGTRLLVL.

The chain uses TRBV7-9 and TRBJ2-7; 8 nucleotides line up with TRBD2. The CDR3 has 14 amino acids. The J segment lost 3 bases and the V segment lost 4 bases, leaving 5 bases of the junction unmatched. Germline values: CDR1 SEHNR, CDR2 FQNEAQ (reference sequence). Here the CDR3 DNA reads TGTGCCAGCAGCTCCCACGGGGGGGTCTACGAGCAGTACTTC. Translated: CASSSHGGVYEQYF.

The CDR3 loop is CASSHKQVMNTEAFF. The CDR3 region has the DNA TGTGCCAGCAGCCATAAACAGGTTATGAACACTGAAGCTTTCTTT. The V call is TRBV27, the J call TRBJ1-1, with TRBD1 as a possible D gene (5 bases). Germline CDR1 reads MNHEY; CDR2 reads SMNVEV (reference sequence). Trimming left V 6 bases short and J 0 bases short, with 14 bases between. The CDR3 covers 15 residues.

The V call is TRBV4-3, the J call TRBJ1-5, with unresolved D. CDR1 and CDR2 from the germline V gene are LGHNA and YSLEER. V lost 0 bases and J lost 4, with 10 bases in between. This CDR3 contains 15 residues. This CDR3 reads CASSQEKQINQPQHF. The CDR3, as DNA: TGCGCCAGCAGCCAAGAAAAACAGATTAATCAGCCCCAGCATTTT.

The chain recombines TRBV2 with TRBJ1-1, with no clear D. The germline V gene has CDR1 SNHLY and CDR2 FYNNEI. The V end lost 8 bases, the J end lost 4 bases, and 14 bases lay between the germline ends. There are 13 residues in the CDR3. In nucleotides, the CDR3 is TGTGCCAGCTACCAACGACCAGGCACTGAAGCTTTCTTT. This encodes CASYQRPGTEAFF.